Shown below are 28 T cell receptor beta chains from a single sample sequenced in a study of glioma-infiltrating T cells. Using RNA template, CDR3s of TCR alpha and beta were amplified with iRepertoire arm-PCR. Each CDR3 protein gets one entry after TCRdb re-called the multiplex PCR reads with MiXCR. Of a few hundred thousand distinct CDR3 sequences listed, 41% were seen once; the top ten hold around 12%. What was sequenced was glioma tissue, nonneoplastic brain tissue, or PBMCs (not recorded which). These TCRs come from a human donor with low-grade glioma or glioblastoma, undergoing nonglioma brain surgery, or in good health (not recorded which).

This clonotype was seen only a few times. One end of the junction is discordant with germline, which a read error may explain. The chain employs TRBV4-2 and TRBJ1-5, with no clear D. Germline V gives CDR1 LGHNA, CDR2 YNFKEQ. The CDR3 has 21 residues. The CDR3: CASSQDLPTRFRALSKQPQHF. The CDR3, as DNA: TGTGCCAGCAGCCAAGATTTGCCGACAAGATTTCGGGCCCTGAGCAAGCAGCCCCAGCATTTT.

The genes are TRBV19 and TRBJ2-1, with D unclear. The germline V gene has CDR1 LNHDA and CDR2 SQIVND (reference sequence). The CDR3 is 15 amino acids. The V end lost 7 bases, the J end lost 0 bases, and 13 bases lay between the germline ends. CDR3 DNA: TGTGCCAGTAACAAGGGCCGCAGCTCCTACAATGAGCAGTTCTTC. This codes for CASNKGRSSYNEQFF. Variable domain in full (rest from reference TRBV19 and TRBJ2-1): DGGITQSPKYLFRKEGQNVTLSCEQNLNHDAMYWYRQDPGQGLRLIYYSQIVNDFQKGDIAEGYSVSREKKESFPLTVTSAQKNPTAFYLCASNKGRSSYNEQFFGPGTRLTVL.

The V call is TRBV28, the J call TRBJ2-1; D gene unclear. CDR3 length: 14 amino acids. Germline CDR1 reads MDHEN; CDR2 reads SYDVKM. With 3 bases removed from V and 3 bases from J, the gap between germline ends came to 9 bases. This CDR3 reads CASSLPQDYNEQFF. The CDR3 DNA sequence: TGTGCCAGCAGTTTGCCGCAGGACTACAATGAGCAGTTCTTC.

This clonotype was picked up many times. The V call is TRBV6-5, the J call TRBJ1-4, with 7 bases fitting TRBD1. This CDR3 region has 15 residues. Per germline, CDR1 MNHEY and CDR2 SVGAGI. J gave up 7 bases and V 0 bases, and 5 bases lay outside the gene matches. The CDR3, as DNA: TGTGCCAGCAGTTACTCCCACAGGGGAGGTGAAAAACTGTTTTTT. This sequence encodes CASSYSHRGGEKLFF.

The rearrangement uses TRBV7-2 and TRBJ2-5, with no clear D. CDR1 and CDR2 from the germline V gene are SGHTA and FQGNSA. V was pared by 5 bases and J by 5 bases, with 18 bases between. This CDR3 contains 15 residues. DNA for the CDR3: TGTGCCAGCAGCCCCTTCCAACTCCGTGGGGAGACCCAGTACTTC. It translates to CASSPFQLRGETQYF. Based on the CDR3 plus reference TRBV7-2 and TRBJ2-5, the full variable domain is GAGVSQSPSNKVTEKGKDVELRCDPISGHTALYWYRQSLGQGLEFLIYFQGNSAPDKSGLPSDRFSAERTGGSVSTLTIQRTQQEDSAVYLCASSPFQLRGETQYFGPGTRLLVL.

CDR3 sequence reads: CASSRDRGFQPQHF. The CDR3 DNA reads as TGTGCCAGCAGCCGGGACAGGGGGTTCCAGCCCCAGCATTTT. This chain joins TRBV7-6 and TRBJ1-5, with 11 positions matching TRBD1. V lost 5 bases to trimming and J lost 7 bases; unmatched junction nucleotides: 4. Looked up from germline, CDR1 is SGHVS and CDR2 is FNYEAQ. This CDR3 spans 14 amino acids.

This clonotype was picked up many times. This chain links TRBV15 with TRBJ2-5; 10 bases map to TRBD2. Trimming at V came to 1 base and at J to 0 bases, leaving 5 bases not matched to a gene. Per the germline V gene, CDR1 is LNHNV and CDR2 is YYDKDF (reference sequence). The CDR3 has 17 residues. In nucleotides, the CDR3 is TGTGCCACCAGCAGAGGTCCCGGACTAGCGGACCAAGAGACCCAGTACTTC. This gives the protein CATSRGPGLADQETQYF.

The rearrangement links TRBV9 to TRBJ2-1; D is possibly TRBD1 (6 bases). The CDR3 contains 15 residues. The germline V gene encodes CDR1 SGDLS and CDR2 YYNGEE. Between the trimmed V and J ends, which lost 5 bases and 1 base, there was a span of 13 bases. The CDR3 DNA sequence: TGTGCCAGCAGACAGGAGCAGGGGTCCTACAATGAGCAGTTCTTC. This codes for CASRQEQGSYNEQFF.

The V call is TRBV6-5, the J call TRBJ1-4; the D is unclear. This CDR3 contains 16 residues. V was cut by 7 bases and J by 0 bases, with 15 bases left in between. Germline lookup yields CDR1 MNHEY and CDR2 SVGAGI. The CDR3: CASTTYAGTTNEKLFF. Here the CDR3 DNA reads TGTGCCAGCACCACGTACGCCGGGACAACTAATGAAAAACTGTTTTTT.

This clonotype was counted ten times or more. The chain recombines TRBV6-1 with TRBJ2-1, with 10 bases aligning to TRBD2. The CDR3 is made up of 13 amino acids. V was clipped by 10 bases and J by 8 bases; unmatched bases: 8. Germline V lookup: CDR1 MNHNS, CDR2 SASEGT. CDR3 sequence (DNA): TGTGCCATCGGACTAGCGGCCTTCGATGAGCAGTTCTTC. Protein product: CAIGLAAFDEQFF.

There are many counts of this clonotype. The gene calls are TRBV6-1 and TRBJ2-1; 9 bases match TRBD2. This CDR3 spans 15 amino acids. V lost 6 bases to trimming and J lost 1 base; unmatched junction nucleotides: 4. Germline values: CDR1 MNHNS, CDR2 SASEGT. This CDR3 is CASRTSGNSYNEQFF. In DNA form, the CDR3 reads TGTGCCAGCAGGACTAGCGGCAATTCCTACAATGAGCAGTTCTTC.

A note on this clonotype: Since a much larger clone is just one base distant, this may be a read error. The conserved phenylalanine or tryptophan normally closing the CDR3 is absent here, so this likely arose from a read error. This sequence joins TRBV20-1 and TRBJ2-1; D is uncertain. The germline V gene has CDR1 DFQATT and CDR2 SNEGSKA (reference sequence). CDR3 length: 11 residues. V was trimmed by 2 bases and J by 8 bases, leaving 7 bases between them. The CDR3 protein is CSARLVDEQFS. CDR3 DNA: TGCAGTGCTAGACTAGTCGATGAGCAGTTCTCC.

As concerns this clonotype: Since a far larger clone is one base different, this is likely a read error. This is likely a read error, given that the CDR3 carries no conserved phenylalanine or tryptophan at its end. This sequence joins TRBV6-6 and TRBJ2-7; D might be TRBD2 (5 bases). V was cut by 4 bases and J by 3 bases, with 7 bases left in between. CDR1 MNHNY and CDR2 SVGAGI come from the germline V gene (reference sequence). This CDR3 has 12 residues. CDR3 in DNA: TGTGCCAGCAGTTCTGGAGGCTACGAGCAGTACTCC. Amino acids: CASSSGGYEQYS.

This clonotype has a count of ten or more. The V and J genes are TRBV20-1 and TRBJ2-7, with D perhaps TRBD1 (6 bases). This CDR3 region has 14 residues. CDR1 DFQATT and CDR2 SNEGSKA come from the germline V gene (reference sequence). V lost 3 bases and J lost 2, with 14 bases in between. The CDR3 reads CSARSRGFAYEQYF. In nucleotides, the CDR3 is TGCAGTGCTAGGTCGAGGGGGTTCGCCTACGAGCAGTACTTC.

Of note for this clonotype: Sequence at one end of the junction differs from germline and may be a read error. The CDR3, as DNA: TGTGCCAGCAGTTTACAAACCCTGGGACTTCATAATTCACCCCTCGACTTT. Protein: CASSLQTLGLHNSPLDF. V gene TRBV28 combines with J gene TRBJ1-6; TRBD1 might be the D (5 bases). The germline CDR1 and CDR2 sequences are MDHEN and SYDVKM. The CDR3 consists of 17 residues. Full variable domain (missing parts from reference TRBV28 and TRBJ1-6): DVKVTQSSRYLVKRTGEKVFLECVQDMDHENMFWYRQDPGLGLRLIYFSYDVKMKEKGDIPEGYSVSREKKERFSLILESASTNQTSMYLCASSLQTLGLHNSPLDFGNGTRLTVT.

In this sample, this clonotype turned up once. The V call is TRBV10-3, the J call TRBJ2-4; D perhaps matches TRBD1 (6 bases). The CDR3 totals 13 residues. CDR1 and CDR2 (germline): ENHRY, SYGVKD. Trimming cost V 3 bases and J 8 bases, with 11 bases left between them. CDR3 bases: TGTGCCATCAGTGAAACAGGGCGGGACATTCAGTACTTC. Translated, it gives CAISETGRDIQYF.

In its sample, this clonotype was seen a few times. The genes are TRBV7-9 and TRBJ1-1; 7 bases match TRBD1. The V gene end was trimmed by 4 bases and the J gene end by 4 bases; junction bases not matched to a gene: 9. This CDR3 spans 15 amino acids. Germline V gene sequence: CDR1 SEHNR, CDR2 FQNEAQ (reference sequence). CDR3 nucleotides: TGTGCCAGCAGCTCTAGAGATACAGGGGCCACTGAAGCTTTCTTT. It is translated as CASSSRDTGATEAFF.

With respect to this clonotype: Given the absence of the conserved phenylalanine or tryptophan at the CDR3 end, a read error is likely. The chain joins TRBV27 to TRBJ2-3, with 11 bases that match TRBD2. Trimming at V came to 9 bases and at J to 6 bases, leaving 2 bases not matched to a gene. Germline lookup yields CDR1 MNHEY and CDR2 SMNVEV (reference sequence). This CDR3 contains 12 residues. The CDR3 DNA sequence: TGTGCCAGGGGGACTAGCGGCGATACGCAGTATCTT. It yields the protein CARGTSGDTQYL.

As regards this clonotype: A much larger clonotype is one base distant, so this may be a read error. This sequence joins TRBV25-1 and TRBJ2-7, with 7 positions matching TRBD1. The length of the CDR3 is 13 residues. J was trimmed by 4 bases and V by 4 bases; bases with no gene match: 4. Germline V gene data show CDR1 as MGHDK and CDR2 as SYGVNS. Here the CDR3 reads CASSGWDRYEQYF. In DNA, the CDR3 is TGTGCCAGCAGTGGCTGGGACAGATACGAGCAGTACTTC.

This chain joins TRBV4-1 and TRBJ2-1; 8 nucleotides match TRBD2. The CDR3 has 21 amino acids. Trimming at V came to 0 bases and at J to 0 bases, leaving 16 bases not matched to a gene. The germline gives CDR1 MGHRA, CDR2 YSYEKL. CDR3 protein: CASSQDGGAGGLLSSYNEQFF. DNA for the CDR3: TGCGCCAGCAGCCAAGATGGGGGGGCGGGAGGCCTCCTGAGCTCCTACAATGAGCAGTTCTTC.

This clonotype was observed many times. The chain employs TRBV27 and TRBJ1-5; D remains ambiguous. The CDR3 has 16 amino acids. CDR1 is MNHEY and CDR2 is SMNVEV in the germline V gene (reference sequence). Trimming shortened V by 3 bases and J by 2 bases, and 14 bases separated the two germline ends. The CDR3 spells CASSLQASLGNQPQHF. The CDR3 DNA follows: TGTGCCAGCAGTTTGCAGGCTTCCCTAGGCAATCAGCCCCAGCATTTT.

The chain links TRBV18 to TRBJ2-1, with 15 bases identical to TRBD2. Germline loops: CDR1 KGHSH, CDR2 LQKENI. V trimming: 2 bases; J trimming: 1 base; junction bases outside the gene matches: 9. CDR3 length: 20 amino acids. The CDR3 nucleotides read TGTGCCAGCTCACCATCCCCCGGACTAGCGGGAGGGCCTTCCTACAATGAGCAGTTCTTC. This gives the protein CASSPSPGLAGGPSYNEQFF.

This chain joins TRBV3-1 and TRBJ2-1; D call uncertain. Trimming pared 0 bases from V and 8 bases from J, leaving 5 bases between. This CDR3 spans 12 amino acids. Germline V gene sequence: CDR1 LGHDT, CDR2 YNNKEL (reference sequence). DNA of the CDR3: TGTGCCAGCAGCCAAGAAGGGTATGAGCAGTTCTTC. As protein: CASSQEGYEQFF.

This clonotype was counted only a few times. The gene calls are TRBV6-2 or TRBV6-3 and TRBJ2-1; D unresolved. Between the trimmed V and J ends, which lost 4 bases and 0 bases, there was a span of 7 bases. The CDR3 consists of 14 residues. Germline CDR1 reads MNHEY; CDR2 reads SVGEGT. CDR3: CASSSFGSYNEQFF. DNA of the CDR3: TGTGCCAGCAGTTCCTTCGGCTCCTACAATGAGCAGTTCTTC.

The chain carries TRBV5-4 and TRBJ1-4; the D is unclear. CDR1 is SGHNT and CDR2 is YYREEE in the germline V gene (reference sequence). Trimming removed 2 bases from V and 0 bases from J, with 5 bases in between. CDR3 length: 14 residues. The CDR3 loop reads CASSLATTNEKLFF. Here the CDR3 DNA reads TGTGCCAGCAGCTTAGCCACAACTAATGAAAAACTGTTTTTT.

Details on this clonotype: It may be a read error: a sequence one base away is much more abundant. The chain recombines TRBV7-3 with TRBJ2-3; D call uncertain. This CDR3 has 14 residues. V gave up 3 bases and J gave up 2 bases, with 9 bases separating them. From germline, CDR1 is SGHTA and CDR2 FQGTGA. The CDR3 sequence is CASSFDWNTDTQYF. CDR3 sequence (DNA): TGTGCCAGCAGCTTTGATTGGAACACAGATACGCAGTATTTT.

The table lists this clonotype with a few counts. V gene TRBV20-1 combines with J gene TRBJ2-3; D not certain. The V gene lost 6 bases and the J gene lost 1 base, with 8 bases spanning the gap. This CDR3 is built from 12 residues. CDR1 DFQATT and CDR2 SNEGSKA come from the germline V gene (reference sequence). The chain's CDR3 is CSAATRTDTQYF. The DNA for the CDR3 is TGCAGTGCCGCGACCCGCACAGATACGCAGTATTTT.

The chain has TRBV4-2 and TRBJ2-1; 10 nucleotides line up with TRBD2. Per germline, CDR1 LGHNA and CDR2 YNFKEQ. This CDR3 is 17 amino acids long. Trimming at V came to 4 bases and at J to 5 bases, leaving 11 bases not matched to a gene. The CDR3 DNA sequence: TGTGCCAGCAGCCGCCCAGCGGGAGGGCCGATGGACAATGAGCAGTTCTTC. It yields the protein CASSRPAGGPMDNEQFF.